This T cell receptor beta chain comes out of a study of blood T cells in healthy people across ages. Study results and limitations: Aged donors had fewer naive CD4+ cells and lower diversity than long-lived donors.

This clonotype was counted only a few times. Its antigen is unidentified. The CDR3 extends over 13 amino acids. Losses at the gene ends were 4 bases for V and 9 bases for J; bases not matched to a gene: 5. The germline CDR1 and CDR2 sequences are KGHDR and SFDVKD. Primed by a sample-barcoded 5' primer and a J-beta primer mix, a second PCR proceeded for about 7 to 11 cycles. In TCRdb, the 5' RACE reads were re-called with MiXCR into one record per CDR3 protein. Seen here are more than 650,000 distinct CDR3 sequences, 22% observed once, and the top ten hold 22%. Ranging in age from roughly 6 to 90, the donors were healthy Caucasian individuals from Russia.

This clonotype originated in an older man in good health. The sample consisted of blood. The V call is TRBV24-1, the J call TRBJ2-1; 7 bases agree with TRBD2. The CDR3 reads CATSEPGLGEQFF. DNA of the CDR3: TGTGCCACCAGTGAACCCGGACTAGGTGAGCAGTTCTTC.